These T cell receptor beta chains were read from a single sample in a study of T cells in Graves' hyperthyroidism and ophthalmopathy. TCRdb passed the multiplex PCR reads through MiXCR, listing each CDR3 protein once. The profile covers around 350,000 distinct CDR3 sequences, with under 20% appearing a single time and about 3.5% taken by the ten largest. Sequencing was done on a sample of blood. The source of these receptors is a woman aged 18-30 years with Graves' hyperthyroidism. Both conserved end residues are part of each CDR3. The D gene is left open where the match is weak. A row's size may be missing; if present it is once, few, many or a size class.

CDR3aa,CDR3nt,d_gene,abundance,v_gene,j_gene
CASSPRLAEQYF,TGTGCCAGCAGCCCGAGACTGGCCGAGCAGTACTTC,.,many,TRBV7-6,TRBJ2-7
CAIGLAGGGETQYF,TGTGCCATCGGACTAGCGGGGGGTGGTGAGACCCAGTACTTC,TRBD2,.,TRBV10-3,TRBJ2-5
CASSQTAPGGNIQYF,TGTGCCAGCAGCCAAACCGCCCCCGGTGGGAACATTCAGTACTTC,.,.,TRBV28,TRBJ2-4
CSANRRSSYEQYF,TGCAGTGCTAACAGGCGATCCTCCTACGAGCAGTACTTC,.,many,TRBV20-1,TRBJ2-7
CASSQRTGNTEAFF,TGTGCCAGCAGCCAACGGACAGGGAACACTGAAGCTTTCTTT,TRBD1,many,TRBV3-1,TRBJ1-1
CASRLPLAVQETQYF,TGTGCCAGCCGATTGCCTCTAGCGGTCCAAGAGACCCAGTACTTC,TRBD2,many,TRBV28,TRBJ2-5
CASSKPYQPQHF,TGTGCCAGCAGTAAACCATACCAGCCCCAGCATTTT,.,many,TRBV28,TRBJ1-5
CASGLVRLGRGLRGYTF,TGTGCTAGTGGTTTGGTACGTTTGGGAAGAGGCCTGCGCGGCTACACCTTC,.,.,TRBV12-5,TRBJ1-2
CASSGQGRVVYEQYF,TGCGCCAGCAGCGGACAGGGGCGAGTCGTTTACGAGCAGTACTTC,TRBD1,many,TRBV5-1,TRBJ2-7
CASSQQPQETQYF,TGTGCCAGCAGCCAACAGCCACAAGAGACCCAGTACTTC,.,many,TRBV3-1,TRBJ2-5
CATSSRDRHEQYF,TGTGCCACCAGCAGCCGGGACAGACACGAGCAGTACTTC,TRBD1,many,TRBV24-1,TRBJ2-7
CASSEPTYLSPPYEQYF,TGCGCCAGCAGTGAGCCCACTTATTTGAGTCCCCCCTACGAGCAGTACTTC,.,many,TRBV10-2,TRBJ2-7
CASSRGGWGTEAFF,TGTGCCAGCAGCCGAGGGGGCTGGGGCACTGAAGCTTTCTTT,TRBD1,many,TRBV5-6,TRBJ1-1
CASSYGVEGYDQYF,TGTGCCAGCAGTTACGGGGTAGAAGGCTACGATCAGTACTTC,.,few,TRBV6-5,TRBJ2-7